This T cell receptor (beta chain) was obtained from a study of T cell responses to AZD1222 COVID-19 vaccine. Overall study context: Investigators merged groups given second doses at roughly 4 or roughly 12 weeks.

Study observations and caveats: At baseline, seropositivity was found in only six or seven AZD1222 recipients.

Note on this clone: Its specificity is unknown.

Libraries were prepared by immunoSEQ multiplex PCR; TCRdb keeps only in-frame clonotypes and omits some of them. The data hold about 100,000 clones, with 70% to 90% observed a single time. The V end was cut by 2 bases, the J end by 4 bases, with 14 bases between. This CDR3 contains 15 residues. CDR1 is MDHEN, CDR2 SYDVKM, per germline. The sample consisted of peripheral blood, taken on day 0 of AZD1222 vaccination. The receptor was isolated from an adult in good health. The V gene is TRBV28, the J gene TRBJ1-2; D is possibly TRBD1 (6 bases). CDR3 sequence: CASSLGDRTSYGYTF. The CDR3 bases are TGTGCCAGCAGTTTAGGTGACAGGACTTCCTATGGCTACACCTTC.